These 15 T cell receptor beta chains were all obtained from the same sample, sequenced in a study of T cell responses to AZD1222 COVID-19 vaccine (dated by TCRdb to the early 2020s). In light of the paper, this sample's time point label describes: about 28 days (+/-7) after the second vaccine dose. Library method: the immunoSEQ multiplex PCR assay. In TCRdb, the immuneACCESS table is reduced to in-frame sequences with V and J assigned. These tables do not hold every clone; where another copy was compared, an unresolved V gene accounts for under half, and the others remain unexplained. The sample records 200,000 or so clones, about 94% of which are singletons. About 1% of the sample belongs to the ten largest clones. The material was peripheral blood, obtained 28 days after the second AZD1222 dose. The receptors here all came from an adult who received the AZD1222 COVID-19 vaccine.

The chain employs TRBV9 and TRBJ1-6; D remains unclear. The CDR3 covers 15 residues. Germline lookup yields CDR1 SGDLS and CDR2 YYNGEE. V lost 3 bases to trimming and J lost 7 bases, with 14 bases between them. The CDR3 spells CASSAAAAANSPLHF. The CDR3 nucleotides read TGTGCCAGCAGCGCGGCGGCGGCGGCGAATTCACCCCTCCACTTT.

The table lists this clone with a count of one. V usage is TRBV19 and J usage is TRBJ1-5; 8 bases line up with TRBD1. Trimming cost V 3 bases and J 4 bases; bases outside gene matches: 8. Germline-derived CDR1 and CDR2 are LNHDA and SQIVND (reference sequence). The CDR3 has 16 residues. CDR3 region: CASSIPDRGPNQPQHF. In DNA form, the CDR3 reads TGTGCCAGTAGTATCCCCGACAGGGGCCCTAATCAGCCCCAGCATTTT.

The rearrangement uses TRBV19 and TRBJ2-5, with D possibly being TRBD1 (5 bases). The germline V and J ends were trimmed by 4 bases and 6 bases, with 18 bases remaining between them. Germline CDR1 and CDR2: LNHDA and SQIVND (reference sequence). The CDR3 loop spans 15 amino acids. The CDR3 region is CASSTTSQDLQTQYF. DNA for the CDR3: TGTGCCAGTAGTACCACCTCACAGGATTTGCAGACCCAGTACTTC.

The J gene is TRBJ2-1, the V gene TRBV15, with TRBD1 as a possible D gene (6 bases). Germline V lookup: CDR1 LNHNV, CDR2 YYDKDF (reference sequence). This CDR3 comprises 17 residues. Trimming took 3 bases from V and 3 from J, leaving 18 bases between them. The CDR3 bases are TGTGCCACCAGCAGGAGACCCGGTAGGGGGAGCTACAATGAGCAGTTCTTC. This encodes CATSRRPGRGSYNEQFF.

V is TRBV7-9 and J is TRBJ2-7; 13 positions agree with TRBD2. V lost 4 bases to trimming and J lost 6 bases; unmatched junction nucleotides: 3. CDR1 is SEHNR, CDR2 FQNEAQ, per germline (reference sequence). This CDR3 region has 14 residues. This chain's CDR3 is CASSSGLAGVEQYF. The CDR3 coding sequence is TGTGCCAGCAGCTCTGGACTAGCGGGGGTCGAGCAGTACTTC.

This clone is a singleton in its sample. The chain links TRBV19 to TRBJ2-3; 10 bases fit TRBD1. The V segment lost 4 bases and the J segment 3 bases; nucleotides outside the gene matches: 7. Germline-derived CDR1 and CDR2 are LNHDA and SQIVND (reference sequence). The CDR3 consists of 16 residues. The CDR3 DNA follows: TGTGCCAGTAGTACGCCGGGACAGGGGAGGACAGATACGCAGTATTTT. Translated, it gives CASSTPGQGRTDTQYF.

The chain combines TRBV6-6 with TRBJ1-5; D gene unclear. Deletions cut 2 bases from V and 4 bases from J, with 3 bases between. CDR1 and CDR2 (germline): MNHNY, SVGAGI (reference sequence). This CDR3 has 12 residues. The CDR3 region is CASSYRNQPQHF. The CDR3 DNA sequence: TGTGCCAGCAGTTACAGGAATCAGCCCCAGCATTTT.

V and J are TRBV29-1 and TRBJ2-5, with 13 bases lining up with TRBD2. The CDR3 loop spans 16 amino acids. Trimming cost V 4 bases and J 5 bases; bases outside gene matches: 10. Germline-derived CDR1 and CDR2 are SQVTM and ANQGSEA. The CDR3 here is CSVAPRLAGGRETQYF. CDR3 coding DNA: TGCAGCGTTGCTCCTCGACTAGCGGGGGGTCGGGAGACCCAGTACTTC.

V and J are TRBV7-6 and TRBJ2-5; TRBD1 matches 7 bases. Looked up from germline, CDR1 is SGHVS and CDR2 is FNYEAQ. J was trimmed by 2 bases and V by 6 bases; bases with no gene match: 3. The CDR3 consists of 13 residues. The chain's CDR3 is CASRGTAQETQYF. For the CDR3, the DNA is TGTGCCAGCAGGGGGACAGCTCAAGAGACCCAGTACTTC.

The chain joins TRBV27 to TRBJ1-1; D possibly corresponds to TRBD1 (5 bases). CDR3 size: 16 residues. V was cut by 4 bases and J by 7 bases, with 22 bases left in between. The germline V gene encodes CDR1 MNHEY and CDR2 SMNVEV (reference sequence). The CDR3 coding sequence is TGTGCCAGCAGTTCCCCCCCGGGCAGGAGGAGGGGTGAAGCTTTCTTT. It codes for CASSSPPGRRRGEAFF.

The chain links TRBV5-1 to TRBJ2-5, with D unresolved. Germline V lookup: CDR1 SGHRS, CDR2 YFSETQ. CDR3 length equals 12 residues. V lost 2 bases and J lost 1, with 3 bases in between. CDR3 nucleotides: TGCGCCAGCAGCTTCGTCCAAGAGACCCAGTACTTC. Protein sequence: CASSFVQETQYF. Full variable domain (remainder filled in from reference TRBV5-1 and TRBJ2-5): KAGVTQTPRYLIKTRGQQVTLSCSPISGHRSVSWYQQTPGQGLQFLFEYFSETQRNKGNFPGRFSGRQFSNSRSEMNVSTLELGDSALYLCASSFVQETQYFGPGTRLLVL.

The chain is built from TRBV7-9 and TRBJ2-4; D is unclear. Germline loops: CDR1 SEHNR, CDR2 FQNEAQ (reference sequence). The V gene lost 3 bases and the J gene lost 1 base, with 7 bases spanning the gap. The CDR3 is 14 amino acids. CDR3: CASSLDLAKNIQYF. The DNA for the CDR3 is TGTGCCAGCAGCTTGGACCTGGCCAAAAACATTCAGTACTTC.

CDR3: CASSLSGGTTYGYTF. CDR3 nucleotides: TGTGCCAGCAGCTTATCAGGTGGGACAACCTATGGCTACACCTTC. The chain links TRBV7-6 to TRBJ1-2; the D gene is possibly TRBD1 (6 bases). The CDR3 is made up of 15 amino acids. V gave up 2 bases and J gave up 4 bases, with 14 bases separating them. The germline V gene encodes CDR1 SGHVS and CDR2 FNYEAQ.

The chain has TRBV27 and TRBJ1-2; TRBD1 is a possible D gene (6 bases). The V and J ends lost 4 bases and 7 bases respectively, with 19 bases between them. CDR3 length: 15 residues. Germline CDR1 is MNHEY and CDR2 is SMNVEV (reference sequence). CDR3 loop: CASSSLASGAGGYTF. CDR3 in DNA: TGTGCCAGCAGTTCCCTGGCGTCAGGGGCGGGTGGCTACACCTTC.

V gene TRBV19 combines with J gene TRBJ2-1; 7 nucleotides match TRBD2. Germline V gene sequence: CDR1 LNHDA, CDR2 SQIVND (reference sequence). Unmatched junction bases numbered 12, after V lost 11 bases and J lost 5 bases. CDR3 length: 14 amino acids. In nucleotides, the CDR3 is TGTGCCCGCCCCCGGGACTACCCAAACAATGAGCAGTTCTTC. As protein: CARPRDYPNNEQFF.